This section outlines one T cell receptor (beta chain) sequence together with its context. Its specific antigen is unknown. No much larger clone is present one base from it, and per-base qualities are unavailable. The receptor library was made with PCR. Data came from an Illumina HiSeq 2500. Unique molecular identifiers were incorporated into TCR beta cDNA libraries to reduce PCR and sequencing biases. Every 1 to 10 million input T cells yielded about 500,000 cDNA molecules, meaning each molecule approximated one T cell. The patient libraries were prepared and sequenced with the same protocol used for the earlier healthy control dataset. Samples belonging to the same batch were prepared together, multiplexed and sequenced on a shared HiSeq lane. Regarding the original processing steps: Raw barcoded reads were processed with MIGEC, discarding single-read molecular identifier groups before consensus assembly and CDR3 extraction. VDJtools was used for post-analysis of the clonotype tables, with diversity normalized by down-sampling every dataset to the smallest sample size. Repertoire overlap clustering matched CDR3 amino acid but not nucleotide sequences to correct batch-related cross-sample contamination. Starting from the raw public reads, TCRdb applied fastp trimming at Q25, assembled clones with MiXCR and retained in-frame beta chains. When rows share a CDR3 protein, they turn into one entry using the most common DNA and genes. None of the V and J calls come from the authors' own analysis; TCRdb made them. Recorded for this sample are 450,000 to 700,000 distinct CDR3 sequences; around 40% of them occurred a single time. The ten largest clones add up to over 1.5% of the sample.

The sample is drawn from a study of post-analysis software for immune sequencing data (dated by TCRdb to about 2015). A note on the overall study: Recorded disease courses included relapsing-remitting, secondary progressive and progressive-relapsing multiple sclerosis, with some patients lacking subtype annotation. Patient repertoires were compared against around twelve previously published healthy control repertoires from donors aged roughly 6 to 25 years. A subset of samples was prepared in parallel using single-end sample barcoding, then pooled and co-amplified after Illumina adapter ligation.

The CDR3 has 16 amino acids, counting the end cysteine and phenylalanine. Only the CDR3 DNA stays, 48 bases, in frame from base 1. The junction carries 14 bases between V and J, which are trimmed by 1 base and 2 bases respectively. CDR1 and CDR2 are drawn from the germline V gene: LGHNA, YNFKEQ. To demonstrate the VDJtools post-analysis software, TCR beta repertoires were profiled from the peripheral blood of more than 10 young patients with multiple sclerosis. The multiple sclerosis patients were children and adolescents ranging in age from about 6 to 16 years. Here is what the overall study found, with its caveats: Compared with controls, multiple sclerosis patients had significantly lower normalized Chao1 diversity, a finding suggesting substantial peripheral T-cell clonal expansion. Significantly higher frequencies in patients than in controls were found for five TRBV segments, including TRBV5-6, TRBV5-1 and TRBV20-1. Direct clustering with F measure revealed strong co-clustering of samples prepared in the same batch, which led to a batch-effect correction. The control group was slightly older than the multiple sclerosis patient group.

The clonotype originates from a girl aged 10 to 17 with multiple sclerosis. The V gene is TRBV4-2 and the J gene is TRBJ1-1, with a tentative D gene TRBD1 over 5 matching bases. Sequencing was done on a sample of blood. At the DNA level, the sequence is TGTGCCAGCAGCCAAGGGGGGACGGAAATAAACACTGAAGCTTTCTTT. Its protein product is CASSQGGTEINTEAFF.